This paragraph covers one T cell receptor (beta chain) sequence. This sample was taken from a study of blood T cell repertoires in COVID-19. Profiling relied on immunoSEQ multiplex PCR, and the TCRdb table lists in-frame clones only, not all of them. This table holds 200,000 to 250,000 clones, around 90% found once. This CDR3 has 15 residues. Trimming took 1 base from V and 6 from J, leaving 16 bases between them. The germline gives CDR1 LGHNA, CDR2 YNFKEQ. The sequenced material came from PBMCs or T cells enriched from blood (not recorded which). This receptor was obtained from a woman aged 50 to 60 with acute COVID-19. The chain employs TRBV4-2 and TRBJ2-7; the D gene is possibly TRBD2 (6 bases). The CDR3 loop reads CASSQGRRGYPEQYF. In DNA, the CDR3 is TGTGCCAGCAGCCAAGGGCGGCGGGGCTACCCCGAGCAGTACTTC.